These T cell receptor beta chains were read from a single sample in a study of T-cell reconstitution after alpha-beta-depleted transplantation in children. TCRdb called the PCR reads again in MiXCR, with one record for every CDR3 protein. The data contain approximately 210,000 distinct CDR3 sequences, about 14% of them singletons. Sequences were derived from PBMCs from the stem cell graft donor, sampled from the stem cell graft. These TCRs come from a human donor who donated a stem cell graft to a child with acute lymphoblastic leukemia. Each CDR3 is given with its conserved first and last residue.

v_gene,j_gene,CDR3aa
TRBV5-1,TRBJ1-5,CASSLGTNNQPQHF
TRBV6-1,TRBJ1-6,CASSPWDRGNSPLHF
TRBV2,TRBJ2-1,CASSRSRLEQFF
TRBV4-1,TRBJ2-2,CASRTRGTPTGELFF
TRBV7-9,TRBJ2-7,CASSFSQSTYEQYF
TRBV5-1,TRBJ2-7,CASSSHRTSGHYEQYF
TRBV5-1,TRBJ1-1,CASSSRWDTEAFF
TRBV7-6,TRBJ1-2,CASSSCRGPYGYTF
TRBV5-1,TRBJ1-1,CASSLKFVRRNTEAFF
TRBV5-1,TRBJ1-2,CASRTTETAYGYTF
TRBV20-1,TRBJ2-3,CSASVRDTQYF
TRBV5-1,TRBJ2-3,CASSLGTSGRTADTQYF
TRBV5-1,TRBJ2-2,CASSLFLAGETGELFF
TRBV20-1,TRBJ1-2,CSASPRVRGGLLNGYTF
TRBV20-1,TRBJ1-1,CSATEGSTEAFF
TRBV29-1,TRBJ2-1,CSVGASGRARSYNEQFF